The T cell receptor beta chain under discussion was sequenced for a study of OX40 agonist ivuxolimab in advanced cancers. Assay: immunoSEQ multiplex PCR; the TCRdb copy retains only in-frame clones and omits some. Here the sample spans about 100,000 clones, around nine tenths being singletons. Germline V lookup: CDR1 MNHNS, CDR2 SASEGT. The V end lost 4 bases, the J end lost 3 bases, and 10 bases lay between the germline ends. The length of the CDR3 is 13 residues. This sequence originates from an adult with an advanced solid tumor such as melanoma, head and neck, liver or kidney cancer. The source material was CD4+ or CD8+ T cells sorted from blood, sampled in a trial of the OX40 agonist ivuxolimab. The chain couples TRBV6-1 to TRBJ2-7; tentatively, D is TRBD1 (5 bases). The CDR3 region has the DNA TGTGCCAGCAGTGTAGGGGCCCTCTACGAGCAGTACTTC. This translates into CASSVGALYEQYF.